This T cell receptor beta chain was identified in a study of vaccination and CD4 T cells after COVID-19. Comment on this clonotype: Its antigen is unknown.

Researchers used the Oncomine TCR Beta short-read assay to sequence DNA from cultured CD4+ T cells. MiXCR was run by TCRdb on the PCR reads, yielding one entry per CDR3 protein. The table lists around 13,000 distinct CDR3 sequences, about 70% of them singletons. The treatment denotes: approximately nine-day PBMC culture with coronavirus spike peptide pools or control peptides (ViraFEST assay). T cells were expanded with peptide pools, and expanded clonotypes were identified by TCR sequencing. After removal of 5 bases from V and 3 bases from J, the junction contained 7 bases not matched to a gene. CDR1 is LNHDA and CDR2 is SQIVND in the germline V gene (reference sequence). The CDR3 is 16 residues long.

This TCR was recovered from a human donor who received a COVID-19 vaccine. V usage is TRBV19 and J usage is TRBJ2-2; 9 bases are a match to TRBD2. Sequencing used CD4+ T cells from blood, cultured in vitro, obtained after SARS-CoV-2 vaccination. The CDR3 DNA reads as TGTGCCAGTAGTCGTAGCGGGGGCGGGGACACCGGGGAGCTGTTTTTT. Protein: CASSRSGGGDTGELFF.